This T cell receptor (beta chain) emerged from a study of blood T cell repertoires in COVID-19. As for the study in general: Acute and convalescent COVID-19 samples came from the United States, Italy and Spain. T cells, B-cell-depleted T cells, or PBMCs supplied cDNA or gDNA.

The authors' processing: Nucleated cell number was recorded as an estimate derived from reference gene primer amplification. Using immunoSEQ multiplex PCR, the repertoire was profiled, and TCRdb retains in-frame clones only, with some absent. That table gives V, J and clone size, and the DNA gave D and trimming. The sample consists of about 170,000 clones, more than 75% of them appearing once. The V segment lost 7 bases and the J segment 5 bases; nucleotides outside the gene matches: 9. CDR1 SGHTS and CDR2 YDEGEE come from the germline V gene. CDR3 length equals 14 residues. Sequencing used peripheral blood. The chain carries TRBV5-8 and TRBJ1-5, with TRBD1 matching 7 bases. The clonotype comes from a man in his 70s with acute or convalescent COVID-19. The CDR3 protein is CASQKTGNYQPQHF. The CDR3 DNA follows: TGTGCCAGCCAGAAGACAGGGAATTATCAGCCCCAGCATTTT.